Below, 30 T cell receptor beta chains from the same sample are listed, as sequenced in a study of Ad26.COV2.S vaccination and SARS-CoV-2 variants. The assay was immunoSEQ multiplex PCR, and TCRdb's table has in-frame clones only and misses some. The table lists roughly 400,000 clones, 90% of them singletons. This sample's treatment: some 20 received Ad26.COV2.S at low or high dose, single or two shots; several received placebo; per-sample allocation not given. Specimens were obtained on day 63 following the first vaccine or placebo injection. Sequencing was performed on peripheral blood, taken in a trial of Ad26.COV2.S vaccine versus placebo. The receptor source for this set is a person between 18 and 60 years old who received the Ad26.COV2.S COVID-19 vaccine or a placebo.

The CDR3 protein is CASSHGLGTPEQYF. As DNA, the CDR3 is TGTGCCAGCAGCCATGGACTAGGCACGCCCGAGCAGTACTTC. V gene TRBV4-2 combines with J gene TRBJ2-7, with 7 bases fitting TRBD2. The CDR3 is made up of 14 amino acids. V was pared by 3 bases and J by 6 bases, with 8 bases of the junction left unmatched. Germline CDR1 LGHNA, CDR2 YNFKEQ.

This chain joins TRBV30 and TRBJ1-5; the D is unclear. V lost 0 bases and J 0 bases, leaving 6 bases between the germline ends. The germline V gene encodes CDR1 GTSNPN and CDR2 SVGIG (reference sequence). This CDR3 has 14 residues. The CDR3 reads CAWSVLDSNQPQHF. DNA of the CDR3: TGTGCCTGGAGTGTACTTGATAGCAATCAGCCCCAGCATTTT.

This chain connects TRBV29-1 to TRBJ2-7; 7 bases match TRBD2. The germline V gene encodes CDR1 SQVTM and CDR2 ANQGSEA. The CDR3 covers 12 residues. J was trimmed by 6 bases and V by 6 bases; bases with no gene match: 8. Here the CDR3 reads CSVRREHSEQYF. The CDR3 DNA reads as TGCAGCGTCCGGCGGGAGCATAGCGAGCAGTACTTC.

The chain links TRBV20-1 to TRBJ2-3; D call uncertain. Trimming took off 7 bases at V and 0 bases at J, with 5 bases between the two ends. The CDR3 length is 11 residues. The germline CDR1 and CDR2 sequences are DFQATT and SNEGSKA (reference sequence). The CDR3 DNA reads TGCAGTGTGGACAGCACAGATACGCAGTATTTT. Residues: CSVDSTDTQYF.

The genes are TRBV30 and TRBJ2-7; D is unresolved. The CDR3 contains 11 residues. Germline V gives CDR1 GTSNPN, CDR2 SVGIG (reference sequence). The V end lost 2 bases, the J end lost 6 bases, and 8 bases lay between the germline ends. CDR3 loop: CAWSRHGEQYF. CDR3 nucleotide sequence: TGTGCCTGGAGTCGCCACGGCGAGCAGTACTTC.

Only one count was recorded for this clone. This chain connects TRBV7-9 to TRBJ2-7; D unresolved. The CDR3 length is 12 residues. Germline CDR1 reads SEHNR; CDR2 reads FQNEAQ (reference sequence). V gave up 4 bases and J gave up 4 bases, with 8 bases separating them. CDR3 sequence: CASSSLGYEQYF. CDR3 coding DNA: TGTGCCAGCAGCTCTCTTGGGTACGAGCAGTACTTC.

This sequence joins TRBV4-1 and TRBJ2-3; no reliable D call. Per germline, CDR1 MGHRA and CDR2 YSYEKL. The CDR3 has 13 amino acids. Trimming took off 5 bases at V and 6 bases at J, with 12 bases between the two ends. The CDR3 DNA is TGCGCCAGCAGCTTGCCGGGCATCGATACGCAGTATTTT. Its protein product is CASSLPGIDTQYF.

This clone was found once. CDR3 in amino acids: CASSLSGTGGYEQYF. The CDR3 DNA reads as TGTGCCAGCAGCTTAAGTGGGACAGGGGGCTACGAGCAGTACTTC. The chain employs TRBV7-2 and TRBJ2-7; 11 bases agree with TRBD1. CDR1 and CDR2 (germline): SGHTA, FQGNSA. The V segment lost 2 bases and the J segment 3 bases; nucleotides outside the gene matches: 3. The CDR3 is made up of 15 amino acids.

The J gene is TRBJ2-3, the V gene TRBV15, with TRBD2 matching 14 bases. The CDR3 loop spans 16 amino acids. CDR1 is LNHNV, CDR2 YYDKDF, per germline (reference sequence). Germline trimming cut 0 bases from V and 8 bases from J; bases unmatched to any gene: 4. Here the CDR3 reads CATSRDPGLAGGTQYF. CDR3 nucleotide sequence: TGTGCCACCAGCAGAGATCCCGGACTAGCGGGGGGTACGCAGTATTTT.

This chain links TRBV7-2 with TRBJ2-2; no clear D gene. This CDR3 is 14 amino acids long. Per the germline V gene, CDR1 is SGHTA and CDR2 is FQGNSA. Trimming pared 1 base from V and 3 bases from J, leaving 6 bases between. The chain's CDR3 is CASSLGPDTGELFF. In nucleotides, the CDR3 is TGTGCCAGCAGCTTAGGGCCAGACACCGGGGAGCTGTTTTTT.

The CDR3 sequence: CASSPFVGNEQFF. In DNA form, the CDR3 reads TGTGCCAGCAGCCCGTTCGTGGGGAATGAGCAGTTCTTC. The J gene is TRBJ2-1, the V gene TRBV12-3 or TRBV12-4; D gene uncertain. This CDR3 contains 13 residues. V was cut by 6 bases and J by 7 bases, with 13 bases left in between.

This clone came up once. The gene calls are TRBV5-6 and TRBJ1-1, with a tentative D call TRBD1 (6 bases). Germline CDR1 is SGHDT and CDR2 is YYEEEE. The CDR3 totals 13 residues. The ends were cut back, 1 base at V and 10 bases at J, with 14 bases in the middle. The DNA of the CDR3 is TGTGCCAGCAGCTTGTTCGGGGGCTTAGGAGCTTTCTTT. This encodes CASSLFGGLGAFF. The variable domain in full, completed from reference TRBV5-6 and TRBJ1-1, reads DAGVTQSPTHLIKTRGQQVTLRCSPKSGHDTVSWYQQALGQGPQFIFQYYEEEERQRGNFPDRFSGHQFPNYSSELNVNALLLGDSALYLCASSLFGGLGAFFGQGTRLTVV.

The genes are TRBV19 and TRBJ1-1; perhaps TRBD1 as D (5 bases). Germline-derived CDR1 and CDR2 are LNHDA and SQIVND (reference sequence). V lost 5 bases and J lost 0, with 16 bases in between. This CDR3 is built from 16 residues. CDR3 nucleotide sequence: TGTGCCAGTAGTTCCCTGGGGGGAGGGATGAACACTGAAGCTTTCTTT. This codes for CASSSLGGGMNTEAFF.

V and J are TRBV19 and TRBJ2-1; D call uncertain. V lost 7 bases to trimming and J lost 3 bases, with 7 bases between them. Germline lookup yields CDR1 LNHDA and CDR2 SQIVND (reference sequence). This CDR3 is 12 amino acids long. Written as DNA, the CDR3 is TGTGCCAGTACTGGGATCTACAATGAGCAGTTCTTC. This encodes CASTGIYNEQFF.

This clone was detected only a few times. The gene calls are TRBV19 and TRBJ1-1; D gene uncertain. Trimming shortened V by 7 bases and J by 0 bases, and 12 bases separated the two germline ends. Germline V gene lookup returns CDR1 LNHDA and CDR2 SQIVND (reference sequence). The CDR3 totals 14 residues. DNA of the CDR3: TGTGCCAGTACCTCAGTAGTGCTGAACACTGAAGCTTTCTTT. It translates to CASTSVVLNTEAFF.

This clone was counted a single time. Other DNA sequences in the sample encode the same CDR3. V is TRBV5-1 and J is TRBJ2-7; TRBD1 agrees at 8 bases. This CDR3 is built from 15 residues. The V gene's germline CDR1 is SGHRS and CDR2 YFSETQ. V trimming: 0 bases; J trimming: 1 base; junction bases outside the gene matches: 3. CDR3 sequence reads: CASSLGTGISYEQYF. The CDR3 DNA follows: TGCGCCAGCAGCTTGGGGACAGGGATATCCTACGAGCAGTACTTC. The full variable domain, completed using reference TRBV5-1 and TRBJ2-7, is KAGVTQTPRYLIKTRGQQVTLSCSPISGHRSVSWYQQTPGQGLQFLFEYFSETQRNKGNFPGRFSGRQFSNSRSEMNVSTLELGDSALYLCASSLGTGISYEQYFGPGTRLTVT.

The DNA for the CDR3 is TGTGCCAGCAGCCCGACGACCGCAGCGGGAGGATCCTACAATGAGCAGTTCTTC. It translates to CASSPTTAAGGSYNEQFF. V and J are TRBV9 and TRBJ2-1; TRBD2 matches 9 bases. The CDR3 covers 18 residues. Germline V gene lookup returns CDR1 SGDLS and CDR2 YYNGEE. The V gene end was trimmed by 4 bases and the J gene end by 1 base; junction bases not matched to a gene: 12.

The chain couples TRBV4-2 to TRBJ2-3; D not certain. The CDR3 is 11 amino acids. In germline, CDR1 is LGHNA, CDR2 YNFKEQ. Between the trimmed V and J ends, which lost 2 bases and 5 bases, there was a span of 2 bases. The CDR3 sequence is CASSQIDTQYF. The CDR3 DNA is TGTGCCAGCAGCCAAATAGATACGCAGTATTTT.

Concerning this clone: The sample has other DNA sequences that encode this CDR3 too. The chain joins TRBV18 to TRBJ2-7; either TRBD1 or TRBD2 may supply D (5 bases each). Germline V gene lookup returns CDR1 KGHSH and CDR2 LQKENI. The V and J ends lost 6 bases and 0 bases respectively, with 12 bases between them. This CDR3 is built from 14 residues. CDR3 residues: CASSPGTDSYEQYF. CDR3 sequence (DNA): TGTGCCAGCTCCCCCGGGACGGACTCCTACGAGCAGTACTTC. Supplemented by reference TRBV18 and TRBJ2-7, the full variable domain reads NAGVMQNPRHLVRRRGQEARLRCSPMKGHSHVYWYRQLPEEGLKFMVYLQKENIIDESGMPKERFSAEFPKEGPSILRIQQVVRGDSAAYFCASSPGTDSYEQYFGPGTRLTVT.

V gene TRBV19 combines with J gene TRBJ2-7; 12 bases align to TRBD1. V gave up 6 bases and J gave up 6 bases; unmatched junction bases: 9. The CDR3 is 15 residues long. Looked up from germline, CDR1 is LNHDA and CDR2 is SQIVND (reference sequence). The CDR3 sequence: CASRITGTGGSEQYF. CDR3 nucleotide sequence: TGTGCCAGTAGGATCACCGGGACAGGGGGCTCCGAGCAGTACTTC.

The V and J genes are TRBV5-1 and TRBJ2-2; D not resolved. V was cut by 5 bases and J by 3 bases, with 14 bases left in between. Germline assignment: CDR1 SGHRS and CDR2 YFSETQ. The CDR3 has 15 residues. CDR3 DNA: TGCGCCAGCAGGGCTAGGGCGCAGGACACCGGGGAGCTGTTTTTT. This gives the protein CASRARAQDTGELFF.

This chain joins TRBV9 and TRBJ2-1; D may be TRBD1 (6 bases). V was cut by 5 bases and J by 9 bases, with 12 bases left in between. CDR3 size: 12 residues. Germline V CDR1 and CDR2: SGDLS, YYNGEE. In nucleotides, the CDR3 is TGTGCCAGCAGTCCAGGGGTAGGTGAGCAGTTCTTC. Amino acid sequence: CASSPGVGEQFF.

The CDR3: CASSLGGGYSSYNEQFF. The CDR3 region has the DNA TGTGCCAGCAGCTTGGGAGGGGGGTACAGCTCCTACAATGAGCAGTTCTTC. The chain couples TRBV5-6 to TRBJ2-1; possibly TRBD1 or TRBD2 for D (6 bases each). Trimming stripped 0 bases from V and 0 bases from J, with 13 bases between. The CDR3 totals 17 residues. The germline V gene encodes CDR1 SGHDT and CDR2 YYEEEE.

V usage is TRBV4-2 and J usage is TRBJ2-2, with 8 bases matching TRBD2. Germline V gives CDR1 LGHNA, CDR2 YNFKEQ. V shed 0 bases and J 6 bases; nucleotides not matched to a gene: 18. CDR3 length equals 20 residues. The CDR3 is CASSQDPARGGRKRPGELFF. In nucleotides, the CDR3 is TGTGCCAGCAGCCAAGATCCAGCCCGGGGGGGGCGAAAACGGCCCGGGGAGCTGTTTTTT.

This chain joins TRBV19 and TRBJ1-2; tentatively, D is TRBD1 (6 bases). Germline V lookup: CDR1 LNHDA, CDR2 SQIVND (reference sequence). The CDR3 consists of 14 residues. The V and J ends lost 5 bases and 7 bases respectively, with 17 bases between them. CDR3 protein: CASSHDRRRRGYTF. Written as DNA, the CDR3 is TGTGCCAGTAGTCACGACAGGCGGCGGCGTGGCTACACCTTC.

As concerns this clone: This sample includes further DNA sequences coding for the same CDR3. CDR3 DNA sequence: TGTGCCAGCAGTTACTCGGGCTCCTACGAGCAGTACTTC. Amino acids: CASSYSGSYEQYF. The chain employs TRBV6-2 or TRBV6-3 and TRBJ2-7; D call uncertain. Germline-derived CDR1 and CDR2 are MNHEY and SVGEGT. The CDR3 has 13 amino acids. Trimming cost V 0 bases and J 0 bases, with 3 bases left between them.

The V gene is TRBV9, the J gene TRBJ2-5; D may be TRBD2 (6 bases). Trimming took 4 bases from V and 1 from J, leaving 11 bases between them. The CDR3 consists of 14 residues. From germline, CDR1 is SGDLS and CDR2 YYNGEE. CDR3 region: CASSLGGGQETQYF. CDR3 sequence (DNA): TGTGCCAGCAGCCTTGGGGGAGGCCAAGAGACCCAGTACTTC.

V usage is TRBV6-4 and J usage is TRBJ1-1; perhaps TRBD1 as D (6 bases). The V gene's germline CDR1 is MRHNA and CDR2 SNTAGT. Trimming cost V 3 bases and J 3 bases, with 8 bases left between them. The CDR3 totals 13 residues. CDR3 sequence (DNA): TGTGCCAGCAGTGAAAACAGGGACACTGAAGCTTTCTTT. This translates into CASSENRDTEAFF.

The V call is TRBV29-1, the J call TRBJ1-1; tentatively, D is TRBD1 (5 bases). V was shortened by 4 bases and J by 10 bases, with 10 bases between the two germline ends. This CDR3 spans 10 amino acids. The germline V gene has CDR1 SQVTM and CDR2 ANQGSEA. The chain's CDR3 is CSVVSRGAFF. CDR3 DNA: TGCAGCGTTGTAAGTAGGGGAGCTTTCTTT.

The genes are TRBV28 and TRBJ2-6; D not resolved. Germline CDR1 MDHEN, CDR2 SYDVKM. The germline V and J ends were trimmed by 6 bases and 2 bases, with 5 bases remaining between them. CDR3 length: 13 amino acids. The CDR3 reads CASSVPGANVLTF. The CDR3 DNA reads as TGTGCCAGCAGCGTCCCTGGGGCCAACGTCCTGACTTTC.